The source of this T cell receptor beta chain is a study of blood T cell repertoires in COVID-19. Across the whole study: Nucleic acid was either cDNA or gDNA, and it came from T cells, B-cell-depleted T cells, or PBMCs.

This CDR3 contains 17 residues. V was clipped by 0 bases and J by 0 bases, with 15 bases between them. Germline V gene sequence: CDR1 SGHRS, CDR2 YFSETQ. Seattle cases were enrolled at active infection and followed longitudinally. In the original processing: The authors estimated nucleated cell counts from reference gene primer amplification. Here immunoSEQ multiplex PCR was the method, and the copy in TCRdb shows in-frame clones only, minus some. V and J calls and clone size come straight from that table; D and trimming were deduced from the DNA. The sample lists some 59,000 clones; 65% to 80% were seen once.

The clonotype originates from a man aged 30 to 39 with COVID-19, enrolled during active disease. Sequenced sample: peripheral blood. The genes are TRBV5-1 and TRBJ1-1, with D maybe TRBD1 (6 bases). The CDR3 nucleotides are TGCGCCAGCAGCTTGGGAGATGTGGGGGCGCTGAACACTGAAGCTTTCTTT. The encoded protein is CASSLGDVGALNTEAFF.